This record concerns one T cell receptor (beta chain) sequence. Its cognate antigen is unknown. V gave up 4 bases and J gave up 0 bases; unmatched junction bases: 6. From germline, CDR1 is SGHRS and CDR2 YFSETQ. CDR3 length: 15 amino acids. Sequencing targeted expressed TCRB transcripts, as all isolated RNA had been reverse transcribed. Mean yield for stem cell-like memory T cell samples was around 940,000 reads. Profiling relied on immunoSEQ multiplex PCR, and the TCRdb table lists in-frame clones only, not all of them. The top ten hold roughly 0.45% of the sample, which has about 16,000 clones, around 59% seen once. Purities in excess of 95% were seen in all sorted populations. This specimen belongs to a study of beta chain features in type 1 diabetes. The study's findings and limits: PCR might favor shorter templates, equally in patients and controls. VDJ junctions in type 1 diabetes patients carried more deletions and fewer insertions.

The sequence came from a young woman in good health. Material for sequencing was stem cell memory CD4+ T cells from blood. This chain joins TRBV5-1 and TRBJ2-7; 8 nucleotides line up with TRBD2. The CDR3 protein is CASSLLAGSSYEQYF. The CDR3 DNA reads as TGCGCCAGCAGCCTTCTAGCGGGTTCCTCCTACGAGCAGTACTTC. Using reference TRBV5-1 and TRBJ2-7 for the parts outside the CDR3, the full variable domain is KAGVTQTPRYLIKTRGQQVTLSCSPISGHRSVSWYQQTPGQGLQFLFEYFSETQRNKGNFPGRFSGRQFSNSRSEMNVSTLELGDSALYLCASSLLAGSSYEQYFGPGTRLTVT.